The rows below give T cell receptor beta chains drawn from one sample of a study of cytomegalovirus exposure and HLA in healthy donors. TCRdb's table, derived via immunoSEQ multiplex PCR, lists solely in-frame clones and lacks some. The table includes fewer than 200,000 clones, 76% detected once. Sequenced input: PBMCs. These receptors all stem from a female donor in good health and CMV-seronegative. The CDR3 runs from the conserved cysteine through the conserved F or W. D genes are given only for firm matches. Not every row has a clone size; where given, it reads once, few, many or a size class.

j_gene | v_gene | d_gene | abundance | CDR3aa | CDR3nt
TRBJ2-5 | TRBV5-8 | TRBD2 | . | CASSFGTSGSETQYF | TGTGCCAGCAGCTTTGGGACTAGCGGTTCCGAGACCCAGTACTTC
TRBJ1-6 | TRBV11-2 | . | . | CASSSSTGHNSPLHF | TGTGCCAGCAGCTCGTCGACAGGTCATAATTCACCCCTCCACTTT
TRBJ1-6 | TRBV5-1 | . | . | CASSLGVRGRSSYNSPLHF | TGCGCCAGCAGCTTGGGGGTGCGGGGCAGGAGCTCCTATAATTCACCCCTCCACTTT
TRBJ2-4 | TRBV5-6 | . | . | CASSGLVAKNSQYF | TGTGCCAGCAGCGGACTTGTAGCCAAAAACAGTCAGTACTTC
TRBJ2-1 | TRBV4-1 | TRBD2 | once | CASSPQIGGGGEQFF | TGCGCCAGCAGCCCTCAGATTGGCGGGGGGGGTGAGCAGTTCTTC
TRBJ1-6 | TRBV4-2 | . | . | CASSQDWEAGNNSPLHF | TGTGCCAGCAGCCAAGATTGGGAGGCGGGGAATAATTCACCCCTCCACTTT
TRBJ2-7 | TRBV5-1 | . | . | CASSQDNLAEQYF | TGCGCCAGCAGCCAGGACAACCTCGCGGAGCAGTACTTC
TRBJ2-7 | TRBV11-1 | TRBD1 | . | CASSSRQGLYEQYF | TGTGCCAGCAGCTCGCGACAGGGGTTGTACGAGCAGTACTTC
TRBJ1-2 | TRBV5-1 | TRBD1 | . | CASSFKGTGDGYTF | TGCGCCAGCAGCTTCAAAGGGACAGGGGACGGCTACACCTTC
TRBJ2-7 | TRBV7-2 | TRBD1 | . | CATKRGQGFYEQYF | TGTGCCACAAAACGTGGACAGGGCTTCTACGAGCAGTACTTC
TRBJ1-1 | TRBV27 | . | . | CASSYTTGPNTEAFF | TGTGCCAGCAGTTATACTACAGGGCCAAACACTGAAGCTTTCTTT
TRBJ1-1 | TRBV5-1 | . | . | CASSLGGGGVFF | TGCGCCAGCAGCTTGGGTGGGGGGGGTGTCTTCTTT
TRBJ1-2 | TRBV2 | . | once | CASSEGGRGYTF | TGTGCCAGCAGTGAAGGGGGGCGCGGCTACACCTTC
TRBJ2-7 | TRBV7-8 | . | few | CASSLGGRGAYEQYF | TGTGCCAGCAGCTTAGGAGGCAGGGGGGCCTACGAGCAGTACTTC
TRBJ2-3 | TRBV6-1 | . | few | CASSAPGTLSSSTDTQYF | TGTGCCAGCAGTGCCCCCGGGACACTATCCTCTAGCACAGATACGCAGTATTTT
TRBJ2-7 | TRBV28 | TRBD1 | . | CASSSPTGTGDPEQYF | TGTGCCAGCAGTTCCCCGACGGGGACAGGGGATCCCGAGCAGTACTTC
TRBJ1-4 | TRBV18 | . | . | CASSRGTVEKLFF | TGTGCCAGCTCACGCGGGACGGTTGAAAAACTGTTTTTT
TRBJ2-7 | TRBV27 | TRBD1 | . | CASSQPRQGVYEQYF | TGTGCCAGCAGCCAGCCTCGACAGGGGGTCTACGAGCAGTACTTC
TRBJ2-7 | TRBV18 | . | . | CASSPTALAYEQYF | TGTGCCAGCTCACCGACAGCCCTCGCCTACGAGCAGTACTTC
TRBJ2-7 | TRBV27 | TRBD1 | few | CASSLTGTGAYEQYF | TGTGCCAGCAGTTTAACCGGGACAGGGGCCTACGAGCAGTACTTC
TRBJ1-5 | TRBV19 | TRBD1 | . | CASRPQGANNQPQHF | TGTGCCAGTAGGCCTCAGGGGGCGAATAATCAGCCCCAGCATTTT
TRBJ2-6 | TRBV6-1 | . | . | CASTTLRANVLTF | TGTGCCAGCACGACTCTGCGGGCCAACGTCCTGACTTTC
TRBJ1-1 | TRBV6-5 | . | . | CASSYSYSQMNTEAFF | TGTGCCAGCAGTTACTCTTACAGCCAAATGAACACTGAAGCTTTCTTT
TRBJ2-7 | TRBV5-1 | TRBD2 | . | CASSLTSGSSYEQYF | TGCGCCAGCAGTTTAACTAGCGGGAGCTCCTACGAGCAGTACTTC
TRBJ2-3 | TRBV5-4 | . | . | CASSPPGADTQYF | TGTGCCAGCAGCCCCCCAGGGGCAGATACGCAGTATTTT
TRBJ1-5 | TRBV2 | . | . | CASSLTRTVGNQPQHF | TGTGCCAGCAGCCTTACGCGGACAGTAGGCAATCAGCCCCAGCATTTT
TRBJ1-1 | TRBV6-5 | . | . | CASIRRDTEAFF | TGTGCCAGCATAAGGAGGGATACTGAAGCTTTCTTT
TRBJ1-1 | TRBV6-1 | . | . | CASSDVGALLPEAFF | TGTGCCAGCAGTGATGTAGGGGCCCTGCTCCCCGAAGCTTTCTTT
TRBJ2-3 | TRBV29-1 | . | . | CSVKASTDTQYF | TGCAGCGTCAAAGCTAGCACAGATACGCAGTATTTT
TRBJ1-1 | TRBV5-4 | . | . | CASSQDRGKTEAFF | TGCGCCAGCAGCCAAGACAGAGGCAAGACTGAAGCTTTCTTT
TRBJ1-2 | TRBV7-2 | . | . | CASSRSQGSFYGYTF | TGTGCCAGCAGCCGATCACAGGGATCCTTCTATGGCTACACCTTC
TRBJ2-5 | TRBV10-3 | . | . | CAISPGQGRETQYF | TGTGCCATCAGTCCCGGCCAGGGGAGAGAGACCCAGTACTTC
TRBJ2-7 | TRBV29-1 | TRBD2 | few | CSVESGGKYEQYF | TGCAGCGTTGAATCCGGGGGGAAATACGAGCAGTACTTC
TRBJ2-5 | TRBV4-1 | TRBD2 | . | CASSPTSGMQETQYF | TGCGCCAGCAGCCCGACTAGCGGGATGCAAGAGACCCAGTACTTC
TRBJ1-2 | TRBV5-4 | TRBD1 | . | CASSLPGQGRQSGYTF | TGTGCCAGCAGCCTGCCGGGACAGGGGAGGCAAAGTGGCTACACCTTC
TRBJ2-7 | TRBV14 | . | . | CASSQLRVPYEQYF | TGTGCCAGCAGCCAACTCAGGGTTCCCTACGAGCAGTACTTC
TRBJ2-7 | TRBV4-3 | TRBD1 | . | CASSPGQGSYEQYF | TGCGCCAGCAGTCCGGGACAGGGGTCCTACGAGCAGTACTTC
TRBJ2-2 | TRBV5-1 | TRBD1 | . | CASSIRGQVNTGELFF | TGCGCCAGCAGCATCCGCGGACAGGTGAACACCGGGGAGCTGTTTTTT
TRBJ1-1 | TRBV12-5 | . | . | CASGPSGGSTEAFF | TGTGCTAGTGGCCCGTCTGGGGGGAGCACTGAAGCTTTCTTT
TRBJ1-1 | TRBV29-1 | TRBD1 | . | CSGLQGARTEAFF | TGCAGCGGACTACAGGGGGCTAGGACTGAAGCTTTCTTT
TRBJ2-5 | TRBV7-9 | . | . | CASSLDGGQPQETQYF | TGTGCCAGCAGCCTGGACGGCGGACAGCCTCAAGAGACCCAGTACTTC